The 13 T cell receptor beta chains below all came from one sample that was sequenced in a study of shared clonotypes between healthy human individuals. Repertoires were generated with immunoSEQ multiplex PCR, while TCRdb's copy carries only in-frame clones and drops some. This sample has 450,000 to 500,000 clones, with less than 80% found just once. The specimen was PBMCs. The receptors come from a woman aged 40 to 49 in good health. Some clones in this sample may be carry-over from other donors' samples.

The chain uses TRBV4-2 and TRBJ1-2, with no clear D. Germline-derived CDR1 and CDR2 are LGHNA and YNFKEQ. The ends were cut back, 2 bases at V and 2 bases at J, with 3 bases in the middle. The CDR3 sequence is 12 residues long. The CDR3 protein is CASSQNNYGYTF. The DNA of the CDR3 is TGTGCCAGCAGCCAAAACAACTATGGCTACACCTTC.

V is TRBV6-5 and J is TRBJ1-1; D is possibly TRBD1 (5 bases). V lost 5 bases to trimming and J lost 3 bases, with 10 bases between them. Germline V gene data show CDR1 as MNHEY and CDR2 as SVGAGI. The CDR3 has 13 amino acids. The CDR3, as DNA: TGTGCCAGCAGTGTTGAGGGACACACTGAAGCTTTCTTT. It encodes CASSVEGHTEAFF.

The CDR3 DNA reads as TGCAGCGGCACCTTCCTCGGGAACACTGAAGCTTTCTTT. This codes for CSGTFLGNTEAFF. The chain uses TRBV29-1 and TRBJ1-1; D call uncertain. V lost 7 bases and J lost 1, with 13 bases in between. Per germline, CDR1 SQVTM and CDR2 ANQGSEA. This CDR3 is 13 amino acids long.

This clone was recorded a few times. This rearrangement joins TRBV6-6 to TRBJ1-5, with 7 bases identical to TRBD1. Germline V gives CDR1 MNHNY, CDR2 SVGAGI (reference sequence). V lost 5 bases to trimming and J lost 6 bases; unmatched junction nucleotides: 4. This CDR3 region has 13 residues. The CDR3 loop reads CASSTRGGQPQHF. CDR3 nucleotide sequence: TGTGCCAGCAGTACCAGGGGGGGTCAGCCCCAGCATTTT.

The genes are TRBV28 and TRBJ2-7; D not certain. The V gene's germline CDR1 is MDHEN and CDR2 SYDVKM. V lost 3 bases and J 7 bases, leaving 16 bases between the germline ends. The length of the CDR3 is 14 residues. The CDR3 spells CASSLVEFNGEQYF. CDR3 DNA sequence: TGTGCCAGCAGTTTGGTGGAATTTAACGGAGAGCAGTACTTC.

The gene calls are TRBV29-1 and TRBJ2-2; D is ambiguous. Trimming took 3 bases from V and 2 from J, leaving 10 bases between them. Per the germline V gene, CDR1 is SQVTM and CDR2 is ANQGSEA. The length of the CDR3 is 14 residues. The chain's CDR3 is CSVEIHKNTGELFF. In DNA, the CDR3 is TGCAGCGTTGAGATCCACAAAAACACCGGGGAGCTGTTTTTT.

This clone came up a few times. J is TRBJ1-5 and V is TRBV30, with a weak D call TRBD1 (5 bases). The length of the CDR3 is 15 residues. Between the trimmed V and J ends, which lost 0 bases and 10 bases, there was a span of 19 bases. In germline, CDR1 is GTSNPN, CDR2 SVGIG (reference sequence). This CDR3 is CAWSVQGAGFGPQHF. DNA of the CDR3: TGTGCCTGGAGTGTACAAGGGGCAGGGTTTGGCCCCCAGCATTTT.

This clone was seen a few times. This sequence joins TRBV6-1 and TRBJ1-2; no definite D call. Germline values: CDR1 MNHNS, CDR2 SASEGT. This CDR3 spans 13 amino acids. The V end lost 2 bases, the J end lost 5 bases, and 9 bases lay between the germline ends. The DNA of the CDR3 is TGTGCCAGCAGTGAATCGGGGAAATATGGCTACACCTTC. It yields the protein CASSESGKYGYTF.

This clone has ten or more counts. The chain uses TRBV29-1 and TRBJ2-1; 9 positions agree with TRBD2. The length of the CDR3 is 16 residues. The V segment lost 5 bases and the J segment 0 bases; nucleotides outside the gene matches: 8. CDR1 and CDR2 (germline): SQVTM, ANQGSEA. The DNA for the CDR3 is TGCAGCGTTTTATCGCGGGAGGGCATCTCCTACAATGAGCAGTTCTTC. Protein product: CSVLSREGISYNEQFF.

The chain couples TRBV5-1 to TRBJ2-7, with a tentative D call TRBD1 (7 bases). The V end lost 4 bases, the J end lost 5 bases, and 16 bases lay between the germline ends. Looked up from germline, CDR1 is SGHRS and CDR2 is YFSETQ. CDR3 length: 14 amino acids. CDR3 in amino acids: CASSGTAGGNEQYF. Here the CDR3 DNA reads TGCGCCAGCAGCGGGACGGCAGGGGGGAACGAGCAGTACTTC. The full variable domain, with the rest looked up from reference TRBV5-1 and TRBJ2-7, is KAGVTQTPRYLIKTRGQQVTLSCSPISGHRSVSWYQQTPGQGLQFLFEYFSETQRNKGNFPGRFSGRQFSNSRSEMNVSTLELGDSALYLCASSGTAGGNEQYFGPGTRLTVT.

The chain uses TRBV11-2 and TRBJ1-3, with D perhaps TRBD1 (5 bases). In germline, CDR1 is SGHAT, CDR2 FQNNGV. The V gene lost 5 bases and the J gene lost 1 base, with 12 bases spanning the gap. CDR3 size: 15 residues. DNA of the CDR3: TGTGCCAGCAGCACCCAGGGATATTCTGGAAACACCATATATTTT. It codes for CASSTQGYSGNTIYF.

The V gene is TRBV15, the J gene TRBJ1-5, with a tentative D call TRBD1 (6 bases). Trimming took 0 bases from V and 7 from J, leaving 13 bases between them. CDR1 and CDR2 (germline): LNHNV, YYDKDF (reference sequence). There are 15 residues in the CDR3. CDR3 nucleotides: TGTGCCACCAGCAGAGATGAGTCGGGGGGCCAGCCCCAGCATTTT. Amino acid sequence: CATSRDESGGQPQHF.

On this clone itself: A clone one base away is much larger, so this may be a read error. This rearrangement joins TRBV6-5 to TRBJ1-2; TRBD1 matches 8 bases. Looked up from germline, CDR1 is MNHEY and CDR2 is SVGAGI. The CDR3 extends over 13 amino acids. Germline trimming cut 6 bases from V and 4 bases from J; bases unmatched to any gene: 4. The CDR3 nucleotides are TGTGCCAGCAGGCCGGGACAGGTCTATGGCTACACCTTC. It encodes CASRPGQVYGYTF.